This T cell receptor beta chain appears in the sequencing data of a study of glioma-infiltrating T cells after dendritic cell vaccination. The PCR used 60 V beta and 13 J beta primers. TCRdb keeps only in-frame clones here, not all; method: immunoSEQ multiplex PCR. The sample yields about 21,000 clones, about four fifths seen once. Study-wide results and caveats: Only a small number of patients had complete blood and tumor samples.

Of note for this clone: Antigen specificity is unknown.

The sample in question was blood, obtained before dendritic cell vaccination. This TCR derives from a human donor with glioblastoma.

CDR3 region: CASSQNSGRIYNEQFF. CDR3 bases: TGTGCCAGCAGCCAAAATAGCGGGAGGATATACAATGAGCAGTTCTTC. The rearrangement joins TRBV14 to TRBJ2-1; 10 bases agree with TRBD2. This CDR3 is built from 16 residues. Germline values: CDR1 SGHDN, CDR2 FVKESK. After removal of 2 bases from V and 4 bases from J, the junction contained 5 bases not matched to a gene.